This TCR beta chain was retrieved from a study of graft-versus-host responses after intestinal transplantation. Profiling relied on immunoSEQ multiplex PCR, and the TCRdb table lists in-frame clones only, not all of them. Among about 98,000 clones, around four fifths were seen once, and the ten largest hold 17%. CDR3 size: 13 residues. Germline CDR1 is WSHSY and CDR2 is SAAADI. The V and J ends lost 6 bases and 8 bases respectively, with 16 bases between them. A word on this clone: Its antigen is currently unknown.

The input for sequencing was unstimulated CD8+ T cells sorted from spleen or lymph node cells, taken before intestinal transplant. The source of this sequence is a human donor who received an intestinal transplant. V usage is TRBV10-2 and J usage is TRBJ1-2, with no clear D. The CDR3 reads CASSNEPFGGYTF. The DNA of the CDR3 is TGCGCCAGCAGCAACGAGCCTTTTGGGGGCTACACCTTC.